The sequence of this T cell receptor (beta chain) was determined in a study of blood T cell repertoires in COVID-19. Study background: The United States, Italy and Spain supplied acute and convalescent COVID-19 samples. Sample material is recorded as cDNA or gDNA derived from T cells, B-cell-depleted T cells, or PBMCs.

The method was immunoSEQ multiplex PCR; TCRdb's version includes in-frame clones alone and lacks a portion of them. The sample has 250,000 to 350,000 clones; approximately 88% are singletons. This clone was observed once. The CDR3 runs 17 residues. Germline V gene data show CDR1 as LGHNT and CDR2 as FRNRAP. V was pared by 5 bases and J by 1 base, with 7 bases of the junction left unmatched. The TCR originated in a human donor with COVID-19, enrolled during active disease. The donor label of this sample is uncertain. The chain has TRBV12-5 and TRBJ2-2; 10 bases are shared with TRBD2. The sequenced sample was peripheral blood. The CDR3 DNA reads as TGTGCTAGTGGTCTCCCTGGACTAGCGGTGAACACCGGGGAGCTGTTTTTT. Amino acids: CASGLPGLAVNTGELFF. Full variable domain (missing parts from reference TRBV12-5 and TRBJ2-2): DARVTQTPRHKVTEMGQEVTMRCQPILGHNTVFWYRQTMMQGLELLAYFRNRAPLDDSGMPKDRFSAEMPDATLATLKIQPSEPRDSAVYFCASGLPGLAVNTGELFFGEGSRLTVL.